This TCR beta chain was sequenced for a study of human CD8 memory T cell subsets. This CDR3 region has 19 residues. Per the germline V gene, CDR1 is WNHNN and CDR2 is SYGVQD (reference sequence). Magnetic separation of the negative type served to enrich total CD8+ T cells. RNA was isolated from duplicate vials, each containing approximately 140,000 sorted CD8+ T cells, for every subset. UMI-labeled 5' RACE was used to make TCR beta libraries. TCRdb re-called the 5' RACE reads; every CDR3 protein appears as one record, without DNA. This table holds 6,000 to 8,000 distinct CDR3 sequences. The source is a human donor in good health. Sequencing input: CD8+ T cells from PBMCs. The chain couples TRBV10-1 to TRBJ2-2; TCRdb reports TRBD1, a call that lacks DNA to check it against. CDR3 sequence: CASSDPRTGSELVTGELFF.